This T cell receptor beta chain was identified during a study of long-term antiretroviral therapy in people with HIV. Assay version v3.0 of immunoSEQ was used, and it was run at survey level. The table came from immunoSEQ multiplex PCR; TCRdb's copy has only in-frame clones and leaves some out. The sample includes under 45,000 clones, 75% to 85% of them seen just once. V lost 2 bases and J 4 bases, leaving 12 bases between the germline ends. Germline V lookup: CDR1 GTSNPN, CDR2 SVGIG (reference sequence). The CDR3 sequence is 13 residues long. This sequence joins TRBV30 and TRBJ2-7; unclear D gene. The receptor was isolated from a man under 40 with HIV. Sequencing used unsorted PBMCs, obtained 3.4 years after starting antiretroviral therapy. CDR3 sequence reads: CAWSRTFNYEQYF. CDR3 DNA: TGTGCCTGGAGTCGGACCTTTAATTACGAGCAGTACTTC.